The present T cell receptor (beta chain) was sequenced within a study of cytomegalovirus exposure and HLA in healthy donors. Findings and limits, study-wide: A further, later analysis showed that HLA-associated TCR beta chains (compared with equally common others) were more clonally expanded.

Germline V CDR1 and CDR2: SNHLY, FYNNEI. Trimming took off 7 bases at V and 1 base at J, with 14 bases between the two ends. The CDR3 sequence is 14 residues long. As for this clone: The antigen is not known.

60 Vbeta and 13 Jbeta primers were used in PCR. This table comes from immunoSEQ multiplex PCR, and its TCRdb copy is limited to in-frame clones, with some not included. The sample lists 310,000 or so clones; around 90% were seen once. Donors consisted of healthy bone marrow donors. The gene calls are TRBV2 and TRBJ2-7; tentative D call: TRBD1 (6 bases). The sample comprised PBMCs. This clonotype originated in a woman between 18 and 29 years old in good health and CMV-seronegative. The CDR3 coding sequence is TGTGCCAGCAACAGGGTCAGGTCGTCCTACGAGCAGTACTTC. It codes for CASNRVRSSYEQYF.